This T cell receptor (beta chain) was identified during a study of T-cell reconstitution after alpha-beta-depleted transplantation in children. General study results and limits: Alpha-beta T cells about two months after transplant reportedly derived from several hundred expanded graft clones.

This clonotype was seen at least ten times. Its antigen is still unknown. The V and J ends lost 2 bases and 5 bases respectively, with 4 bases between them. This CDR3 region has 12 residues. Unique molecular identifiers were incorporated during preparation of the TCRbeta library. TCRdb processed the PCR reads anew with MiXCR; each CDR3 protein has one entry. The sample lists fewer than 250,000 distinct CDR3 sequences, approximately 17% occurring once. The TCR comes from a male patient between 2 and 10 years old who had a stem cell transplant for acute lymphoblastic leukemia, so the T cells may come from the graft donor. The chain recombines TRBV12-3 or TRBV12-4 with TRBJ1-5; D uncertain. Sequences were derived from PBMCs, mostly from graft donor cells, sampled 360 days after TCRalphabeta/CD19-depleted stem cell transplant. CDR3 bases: TGTGCCAGCAGTTTACCGGATCAGCCCCAGCATTTT. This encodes CASSLPDQPQHF.